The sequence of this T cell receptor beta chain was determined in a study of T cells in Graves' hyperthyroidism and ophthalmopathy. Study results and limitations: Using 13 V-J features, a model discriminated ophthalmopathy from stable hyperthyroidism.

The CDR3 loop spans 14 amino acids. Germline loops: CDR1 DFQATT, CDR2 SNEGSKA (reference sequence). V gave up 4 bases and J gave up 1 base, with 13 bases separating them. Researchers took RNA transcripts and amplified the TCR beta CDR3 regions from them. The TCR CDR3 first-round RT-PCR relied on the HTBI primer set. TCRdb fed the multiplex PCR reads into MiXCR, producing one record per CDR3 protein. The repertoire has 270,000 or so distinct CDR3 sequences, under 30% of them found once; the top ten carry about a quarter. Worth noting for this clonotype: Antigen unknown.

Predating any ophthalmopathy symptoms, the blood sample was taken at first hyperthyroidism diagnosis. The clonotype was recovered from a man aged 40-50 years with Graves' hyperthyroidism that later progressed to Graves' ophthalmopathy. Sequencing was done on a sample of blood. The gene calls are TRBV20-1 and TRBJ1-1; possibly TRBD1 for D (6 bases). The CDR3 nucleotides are TGCAGTGCTACGTACCCGGGACAGAACACTGAAGCTTTCTTT. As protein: CSATYPGQNTEAFF.